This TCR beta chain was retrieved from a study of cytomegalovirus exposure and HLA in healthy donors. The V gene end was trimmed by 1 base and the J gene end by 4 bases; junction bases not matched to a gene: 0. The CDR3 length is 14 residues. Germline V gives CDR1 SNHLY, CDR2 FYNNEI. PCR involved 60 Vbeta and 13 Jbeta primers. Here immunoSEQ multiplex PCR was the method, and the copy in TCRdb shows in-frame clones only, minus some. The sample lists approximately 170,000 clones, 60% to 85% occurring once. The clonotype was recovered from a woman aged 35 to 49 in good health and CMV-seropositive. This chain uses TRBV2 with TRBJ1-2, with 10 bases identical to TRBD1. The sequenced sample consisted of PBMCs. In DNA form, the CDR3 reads TGTGCCAGCAGTGAAGGGGACAGGGGCTATGGCTACACCTTC. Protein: CASSEGDRGYGYTF.